Presented here are 15 T cell receptor beta chains from one specimen sequenced in a study of T cells after yellow fever vaccination. TCRdb processed the 5' RACE reads anew with MiXCR; each CDR3 protein has one entry. The sample lists 60,000 or so distinct CDR3 sequences; approximately 7% were seen once. The sample in question was CD8+ T cells sorted from PBMCs, obtained on the day of the first yellow fever vaccination. These receptors were taken from a man younger than 30 who received the YFV17D yellow fever vaccine.

This clonotype showed up just a few times. V usage is TRBV20-1 and J usage is TRBJ1-1, with D maybe TRBD1 (6 bases). The CDR3 has 14 amino acids. Germline V CDR1 and CDR2: DFQATT, SNEGSKA (reference sequence). V shed 6 bases and J shed 1 base, with 15 bases lying between them. The chain's CDR3 is CSAIGGRPNTEAFF. CDR3 DNA: TGCAGTGCGATAGGGGGGCGGCCGAACACTGAAGCTTTCTTT.

Many counts were recorded for this clonotype. The chain has TRBV6-5 and TRBJ2-1; D call uncertain. CDR3 length equals 15 residues. In germline, CDR1 is MNHEY, CDR2 SVGAGI. The V end was cut by 2 bases, the J end by 0 bases, with 8 bases between. The CDR3 bases are TGTGCCAGCAGTTACCTAGGAAGCTCCTACAATGAGCAGTTCTTC. Translation gives CASSYLGSSYNEQFF.

This clonotype was seen repeatedly, ten times or more. The V call is TRBV13, the J call TRBJ2-7, with D perhaps matching TRBD1 (6 bases). V was trimmed by 5 bases and J by 0 bases, leaving 14 bases between them. Germline lookup yields CDR1 PRHDT and CDR2 FYEKMQ (reference sequence). The CDR3 is made up of 15 amino acids. The chain's CDR3 is CASSAGQYSSYEQYF. CDR3 coding DNA: TGTGCCAGCAGCGCAGGACAGTACAGCTCCTACGAGCAGTACTTC.

This clonotype was detected a few times. The rearrangement links TRBV15 to TRBJ2-3; the D is unclear. The V gene lost 5 bases and the J gene lost 1 base, with 10 bases spanning the gap. The CDR3 contains 14 residues. CDR1 is LNHNV and CDR2 is YYDKDF in the germline V gene (reference sequence). The CDR3 reads CATSGPSRTDTQYF. Written as DNA, the CDR3 is TGTGCCACCAGCGGCCCTTCCCGCACAGATACGCAGTATTTT.

This clonotype was detected a few times. The J gene is TRBJ2-7, the V gene TRBV5-1, with TRBD2 identical over 11 bases. This CDR3 is built from 21 residues. Germline V gene sequence: CDR1 SGHRS, CDR2 YFSETQ. V lost 3 bases, J lost 0 bases, and 20 bases stayed unmatched. The CDR3 DNA is TGCGCCAGCAGCTCGCTAGCAGACCCCACGACTAGCGGGGACTGCTCCTACGAGCAGTACGTC. Protein: CASSSLADPTTSGDCSYEQYV.

This clonotype was detected a few times. This chain uses TRBV5-5 with TRBJ1-2; TRBD1 might be the D (5 bases). Trimming stripped 0 bases from V and 3 bases from J, with 15 bases between. This CDR3 spans 16 amino acids. The V gene's germline CDR1 is SGHKS and CDR2 YYEKEE (reference sequence). CDR3: CASSLAGDSGYYGYTF. In DNA form, the CDR3 reads TGTGCCAGCAGCTTGGCGGGGGACTCTGGGTACTATGGCTACACCTTC.

This clonotype has a count of ten or more. The gene calls are TRBV4-1 and TRBJ2-1, with a possible D match to TRBD1 (6 bases). The germline gives CDR1 MGHRA, CDR2 YSYEKL. Trimming removed 4 bases from V and 0 bases from J, with 13 bases in between. This CDR3 is 16 amino acids long. CDR3 coding DNA: TGCGCCAGCAGCCGATTACAGGGCTACTCCTACAATGAGCAGTTCTTC. Translated, it gives CASSRLQGYSYNEQFF.

CDR3 in DNA: TGCAGTGCTAGACCGACGACTAGACTAGCGGGGGAAGAGACCCAGTACTTC. Protein product: CSARPTTRLAGEETQYF. The chain employs TRBV20-1 and TRBJ2-5; 12 positions agree with TRBD2. The germline CDR1 and CDR2 sequences are DFQATT and SNEGSKA (reference sequence). J was trimmed by 3 bases and V by 2 bases; bases with no gene match: 10. CDR3 length: 17 residues.

The gene calls are TRBV10-3 and TRBJ1-1, with unresolved D. Germline CDR1 is ENHRY and CDR2 is SYGVKD. Between the trimmed V and J ends, which lost 11 bases and 7 bases, there was a span of 23 bases. This CDR3 comprises 14 residues. The CDR3 region is CAGRERHDRVEAFF. CDR3 coding DNA: TGTGCCGGCCGGGAGCGTCACGATCGAGTTGAAGCTTTCTTT.

This clonotype has more than one count but fewer than ten. J is TRBJ2-2 and V is TRBV6-2 or TRBV6-3; unclear D gene. The CDR3 totals 16 residues. Germline loops: CDR1 MNHEY, CDR2 SVGEGT. Trimming removed 3 bases at V and 4 bases at J, with 15 bases between. This CDR3 is CASSYRPDFLTGELFF. The DNA of the CDR3 is TGTGCCAGCAGTTATCGTCCCGACTTCCTCACCGGGGAGCTGTTTTTT.

This clonotype rates as medium-sized. Here the CDR3 DNA reads TGTGCCAGCAGCCCGACTAGCGGGGGGTCCCTCGTAGCCAAAAACATTCAGTACTTC. Translated, it gives CASSPTSGGSLVAKNIQYF. The V and J genes are TRBV9 and TRBJ2-4, with 13 bases matching TRBD2. The J segment lost 0 bases and the V segment lost 4 bases, leaving 10 bases of the junction unmatched. The germline CDR1 and CDR2 sequences are SGDLS and YYNGEE. The CDR3 runs 19 residues.

This clonotype was counted at least ten times. V and J are TRBV12-3 or TRBV12-4 and TRBJ2-5; possible D gene TRBD1, 6 bases. Trimming took off 6 bases at V and 2 bases at J, with 16 bases between the two ends. This CDR3 spans 15 amino acids. This CDR3 is CASSPRGGFQETQYF. The CDR3 DNA follows: TGTGCCAGCAGCCCGCGAGGGGGATTTCAAGAGACCCAGTACTTC.

V usage is TRBV11-1 and J usage is TRBJ2-3; 14 positions agree with TRBD2. V lost 8 bases to trimming and J lost 0 bases; unmatched junction nucleotides: 10. Germline assignment: CDR1 SGHAT and CDR2 FQDESV (reference sequence). The CDR3 length is 18 residues. CDR3 protein: CASGPRTSGGPSTDTQYF. In DNA form, the CDR3 reads TGTGCCAGCGGGCCCAGGACTAGCGGGGGGCCTAGCACAGATACGCAGTATTTT.

In its sample, this clonotype was seen many times. The V call is TRBV6-2 or TRBV6-3, the J call TRBJ2-3; no definite D call. V was shortened by 6 bases and J by 2 bases, with 9 bases between the two germline ends. The CDR3 loop spans 13 amino acids. Germline CDR1 reads MNHEY; CDR2 reads SVGEGT. The CDR3 reads CASSQSFTDTQYF. Here the CDR3 DNA reads TGTGCCAGCAGCCAAAGTTTCACAGATACGCAGTATTTT.

In this sample, this clonotype turned up once. CDR3 sequence reads: CASSLYRERPYEQYV. The CDR3, as DNA: TGTGCCAGCAGTTTATACAGGGAAAGGCCCTACGAGCAGTACGTC. The genes are TRBV28 and TRBJ2-7; maybe TRBD1 (6 bases). The CDR3 runs to 15 residues. CDR1 is MDHEN and CDR2 is SYDVKM in the germline V gene. Trimming cost V 1 base and J 2 bases, with 12 bases left between them.